These 10 T cell receptor beta chains share one sample of origin, sequenced in a study of T cell responses to AZD1222 COVID-19 vaccine. Produced via immunoSEQ multiplex PCR; TCRdb's table is partial and in-frame only. This table holds 130,000 to 150,000 clones, 88% found once. The sample consisted of peripheral blood, taken 28 days after the second dose of the MenACWY control vaccine. Every receptor here comes from an adult who received the MenACWY meningococcal vaccine as a control.

The chain is built from TRBV5-4 and TRBJ1-2; D perhaps matches TRBD1 (6 bases). The germline V and J ends were trimmed by 1 base and 6 bases, with 13 bases remaining between them. The CDR3 has 14 amino acids. The germline V gene has CDR1 SGHNT and CDR2 YYREEE (reference sequence). The CDR3 coding sequence is TGTGCCAGCAGCTTGTGGAACAGGGTGGATGGCTACACCTTC. It specifies CASSLWNRVDGYTF.

This chain uses TRBV7-9 with TRBJ1-2; possibly TRBD1 for D (5 bases). V lost 5 bases and J lost 0, with 16 bases in between. The CDR3 is 16 residues long. Germline CDR1 SEHNR, CDR2 FQNEAQ (reference sequence). The CDR3 region is CASSQAVTEANYGYTF. The CDR3 DNA is TGTGCCAGCAGCCAAGCGGTGACAGAAGCTAACTATGGCTACACCTTC.

This chain connects TRBV12-3 or TRBV12-4 to TRBJ2-3, with D unclear. The CDR3 sequence is 11 residues long. Trimming pared 5 bases from V and 6 bases from J, leaving 6 bases between. CDR3 bases: TGTGCCAGCAGTCCGGGTGATACGCAGTATTTT. The encoded protein is CASSPGDTQYF.

The chain employs TRBV28 and TRBJ1-2; 10 nucleotides align to TRBD1. With 6 bases clipped from V and 3 bases from J, the junction kept 4 bases outside the gene matches. CDR1 is MDHEN and CDR2 is SYDVKM in the germline V gene. The CDR3 is 14 amino acids. The CDR3 spells CASRRQGAYYGYTF. DNA for the CDR3: TGTGCCAGCAGAAGACAGGGGGCCTACTATGGCTACACCTTC.

The rearrangement uses TRBV4-3 and TRBJ1-4, with D possibly being TRBD1 (5 bases). Trimming took off 0 bases at V and 5 bases at J, with 13 bases between the two ends. The CDR3 consists of 16 residues. Per germline, CDR1 LGHNA and CDR2 YSLEER. This chain's CDR3 is CASSQDPRGVNEKLFF. The CDR3 nucleotides are TGCGCCAGCAGCCAAGATCCGAGGGGCGTGAATGAAAAACTGTTTTTT.

The genes are TRBV5-6 and TRBJ2-7; D tentatively fits TRBD1 or TRBD2 (5 bases each). This CDR3 has 13 residues. Germline V gene data show CDR1 as SGHDT and CDR2 as YYEEEE. V lost 1 base to trimming and J lost 4 bases, with 9 bases between them. CDR3 sequence reads: CASSLTGLYEQYF. CDR3 DNA: TGTGCCAGCAGCTTGACAGGACTTTACGAGCAGTACTTC.

The chain uses TRBV9 and TRBJ1-1; D is ambiguous. V lost 4 bases and J 2 bases, leaving 9 bases between the germline ends. The germline CDR1 and CDR2 sequences are SGDLS and YYNGEE. The CDR3 sequence is 13 residues long. The CDR3 DNA follows: TGTGCCAGCAGCCAAGGGCCCAACACTGAAGCTTTCTTT. Amino acid sequence: CASSQGPNTEAFF. The whole variable domain, remainder taken from reference TRBV9 and TRBJ1-1, is DSGVTQTPKHLITATGQRVTLRCSPRSGDLSVYWYQQSLDQGLQFLIQYYNGEERAKGNILERFSAQQFPDLHSELNLSSLELGDSALYFCASSQGPNTEAFFGQGTRLTVV.

The rearrangement uses TRBV11-3 and TRBJ2-4; D is perhaps TRBD1 or TRBD2 (5 bases each). The germline V gene has CDR1 SGHNT and CDR2 YENEEA. V gave up 5 bases and J gave up 3 bases, with 17 bases separating them. The CDR3 covers 16 residues. CDR3 residues: CASSAGRPGRKNIQYF. In nucleotides, the CDR3 is TGTGCCAGCAGCGCCGGAAGACCGGGGCGCAAAAACATTCAGTACTTC. Combining the CDR3 with reference TRBV11-3 and TRBJ2-4 gives the whole variable domain EAGVVQSPRYKIIEKKQPVAFWCNPISGHNTLYWYLQNLGQGPELLIRYENEEAVDDSQLPKDRFSAERLKGVDSTLKIQPAELGDSAVYLCASSAGRPGRKNIQYFGAGTRLSVL.

The chain couples TRBV18 to TRBJ1-1; no reliable D call. Deletions cut 3 bases from V and 6 bases from J, with 11 bases between. The CDR3 covers 13 residues. Germline CDR1 and CDR2: KGHSH and LQKENI. The CDR3 protein is CASSPNQEAEAFF. CDR3 in DNA: TGTGCCAGCTCACCCAACCAGGAAGCTGAAGCTTTCTTT.

The gene calls are TRBV7-2 and TRBJ2-7; tentative D call: TRBD1 (5 bases). The length of the CDR3 is 15 residues. Germline V gene data show CDR1 as SGHTA and CDR2 as FQGNSA. The V gene lost 6 bases and the J gene lost 0 bases, with 15 bases spanning the gap. CDR3 in amino acids: CASSRQFLSSYEQYF. CDR3 bases: TGTGCCAGCAGTCGACAGTTTTTGAGCTCCTACGAGCAGTACTTC. Full variable domain (outside the CDR3, taken from reference TRBV7-2 and TRBJ2-7): GAGVSQSPSNKVTEKGKDVELRCDPISGHTALYWYRQSLGQGLEFLIYFQGNSAPDKSGLPSDRFSAERTGGSVSTLTIQRTQQEDSAVYLCASSRQFLSSYEQYFGPGTRLTVT.